The following is a T cell receptor (beta chain) sequence with its context. CDR1 and CDR2 from the germline V gene are SEHNR and FQNEAQ (reference sequence). This CDR3 is 14 amino acids long. The V end lost 1 base, the J end lost 8 bases, and 14 bases lay between the germline ends. These data originate in a study of cytomegalovirus exposure and HLA in healthy donors. Sequencing was performed with immunoSEQ multiplex PCR; in TCRdb, only in-frame clones are kept and a portion is missing. Among about 160,000 clones, under 90% were seen once, and the ten largest hold more than 3.5%. V is TRBV7-9 and J is TRBJ1-2, with D possibly matching TRBD1 (6 bases). The TCR originated in a man between 18 and 35 years old in good health and CMV-seropositive. Material: PBMCs. This CDR3 is CASSLDGAGDGYTF. DNA of the CDR3: TGTGCCAGCAGCTTAGATGGGGCAGGGGACGGCTACACCTTC.